A single sample is the source of the 14 T cell receptor beta chains below, sequenced in a study of human T cells and chemical hapten exposure. As to time point: healthy volunteer bleed at 2 weeks. It was from unfractionated whole blood that total RNA was extracted. TCRdb passed the RACE reads through MiXCR, listing each CDR3 protein once. The sample has 130,000 or so distinct CDR3 sequences; more than 7.5% are singletons. Sequencing was performed on whole blood. These receptors were taken from a male donor in good health. Some clones in this sample may be carry-over from other donors' samples.

This clonotype was seen repeatedly, ten times or more. V and J are TRBV14 and TRBJ2-3; no clear D gene. This CDR3 comprises 11 residues. The V end lost 1 base, the J end lost 5 bases, and 1 base lay between the germline ends. CDR1 is SGHDN and CDR2 is FVKESK in the germline V gene. Here the CDR3 reads CASSQGDTQYF. CDR3 bases: TGTGCCAGCAGCCAAGGAGATACGCAGTATTTT.

This clonotype was counted only a few times. The chain recombines TRBV29-1 with TRBJ1-6, with 8 bases lining up with TRBD1. Germline V gene sequence: CDR1 SQVTM, CDR2 ANQGSEA. CDR3 length equals 16 residues. V trimming: 1 base; J trimming: 8 bases; junction bases outside the gene matches: 10. In DNA, the CDR3 is TGCAGCGTTGAAGGGGACAGGAGAATCCGTTATTCACCCCTCCACTTT. Its translation: CSVEGDRRIRYSPLHF. Full variable domain (outside the CDR3, taken from reference TRBV29-1 and TRBJ1-6): SAVISQKPSRDICQRGTSLTIQCQVDSQVTMMFWYRQQPGQSLTLIATANQGSEATYESGFVIDKFPISRPNLTFSTLTVSNMSPEDSSIYLCSVEGDRRIRYSPLHFGNGTRLTVT.

The chain uses TRBV6-5 and TRBJ1-1; D ambiguous. In germline, CDR1 is MNHEY, CDR2 SVGAGI. The CDR3 runs to 13 residues. V was cut by 7 bases and J by 1 base, with 10 bases left in between. CDR3: CASTLGANTEAFF. The CDR3 DNA reads TGTGCCAGCACCCTGGGTGCGAACACTGAAGCTTTCTTT.

At least ten counts were recorded for this clonotype. The V call is TRBV4-1, the J call TRBJ2-5; D remains ambiguous. Germline values: CDR1 MGHRA, CDR2 YSYEKL. With 2 bases removed from V and 0 bases from J, the gap between germline ends came to 7 bases. The CDR3 spans 14 residues. This chain's CDR3 is CASSQFDNQETQYF. In nucleotides, the CDR3 is TGCGCCAGCAGCCAATTTGACAACCAAGAGACCCAGTACTTC.

The rearrangement uses TRBV12-3 or TRBV12-4 and TRBJ1-5; TRBD1 might be the D (6 bases). This CDR3 comprises 13 residues. Between the trimmed V and J ends, which lost 3 bases and 7 bases, there was a span of 10 bases. The CDR3 reads CASSFGRGQPQHF. The CDR3 DNA sequence: TGTGCCAGCAGTTTTGGGAGGGGGCAGCCCCAGCATTTT.

This clonotype was detected a few times. The genes are TRBV2 and TRBJ1-5; D uncertain. Trimming pared 6 bases from V and 0 bases from J, leaving 12 bases between. This CDR3 has 15 residues. Germline CDR1 SNHLY, CDR2 FYNNEI. CDR3 DNA: TGTGCCAGCAGGGAGAGTGGAATTAGCAATCAGCCCCAGCATTTT. Encoded protein: CASRESGISNQPQHF.

The chain employs TRBV12-3 or TRBV12-4 and TRBJ1-2; D gene unclear. The CDR3 contains 14 residues. V dropped 1 base and J dropped 0 bases, with 6 bases sitting between them. In nucleotides, the CDR3 is TGTGCCAGCAGTTTAGGACCTACTAACTATGGCTACACCTTC. Protein: CASSLGPTNYGYTF.

V gene TRBV7-6 combines with J gene TRBJ2-3; 14 bases align to TRBD2. Germline trimming cut 4 bases from V and 3 bases from J; bases unmatched to any gene: 6. Germline values: CDR1 SGHVS, CDR2 FNYEAQ. CDR3 length: 17 residues. CDR3 sequence: CASSYGTSGSKTDTQYF. In DNA form, the CDR3 reads TGTGCCAGCAGCTATGGGACTAGCGGGAGTAAAACAGATACGCAGTATTTT.

The J gene is TRBJ1-4, the V gene TRBV4-1; D gene unclear. V was pared by 4 bases and J by 2 bases, with 11 bases between. The germline CDR1 and CDR2 sequences are MGHRA and YSYEKL. The CDR3 extends over 15 amino acids. This CDR3 reads CASSPIGRTNEKLFF. The DNA for the CDR3 is TGCGCCAGCAGCCCGATCGGACGGACTAATGAAAAACTGTTTTTT.

The chain is built from TRBV29-1 and TRBJ1-2; TRBD1 aligns across 9 bases. This CDR3 is built from 16 residues. Germline CDR1 SQVTM, CDR2 ANQGSEA. The J segment lost 4 bases and the V segment lost 4 bases, leaving 13 bases of the junction unmatched. CDR3 nucleotide sequence: TGCAGCGTTGGGTCCCGGGACAGGGTGACCTCCTATGGCTACACCTTC. It translates to CSVGSRDRVTSYGYTF.

This clonotype was picked up many times. The V and J genes are TRBV20-1 and TRBJ1-4; 7 bases match TRBD1. The CDR3 has 17 amino acids. With 3 bases clipped from V and 0 bases from J, the junction kept 10 bases outside the gene matches. From germline, CDR1 is DFQATT and CDR2 SNEGSKA (reference sequence). Here the CDR3 reads CSASRQGWGATNEKLFF. The DNA of the CDR3 is TGCAGTGCTAGCCGACAGGGATGGGGCGCAACTAATGAAAAACTGTTTTTT.

This chain connects TRBV28 to TRBJ2-7; 7 bases align to TRBD1. This CDR3 region has 14 residues. V lost 5 bases to trimming and J lost 3 bases; unmatched junction nucleotides: 7. Germline-derived CDR1 and CDR2 are MDHEN and SYDVKM. CDR3 sequence reads: CASSKTGQLYEQYF. In DNA form, the CDR3 reads TGTGCCAGCAGTAAGACGGGACAGCTCTACGAGCAGTACTTC.

The rearrangement joins TRBV19 to TRBJ2-1; 7 bases agree with TRBD1. The CDR3 is made up of 15 amino acids. Germline loops: CDR1 LNHDA, CDR2 SQIVND (reference sequence). V dropped 6 bases and J dropped 8; count of bases not matched to a gene: 13. The DNA for the CDR3 is TGTGCCAGTAGCACCTTGGACAGGAACGCGGATGAGCAGTTCTTC. It codes for CASSTLDRNADEQFF.

This clonotype has at least ten counts. The CDR3 is CASSLRLILQETQYF. The CDR3 bases are TGCGCCAGCAGCTTGAGACTGATCTTACAAGAGACCCAGTACTTC. The rearrangement uses TRBV5-1 and TRBJ2-5, with no clear D. Germline V gives CDR1 SGHRS, CDR2 YFSETQ. This CDR3 comprises 15 residues. V was trimmed by 1 base and J by 2 bases, leaving 12 bases between them.